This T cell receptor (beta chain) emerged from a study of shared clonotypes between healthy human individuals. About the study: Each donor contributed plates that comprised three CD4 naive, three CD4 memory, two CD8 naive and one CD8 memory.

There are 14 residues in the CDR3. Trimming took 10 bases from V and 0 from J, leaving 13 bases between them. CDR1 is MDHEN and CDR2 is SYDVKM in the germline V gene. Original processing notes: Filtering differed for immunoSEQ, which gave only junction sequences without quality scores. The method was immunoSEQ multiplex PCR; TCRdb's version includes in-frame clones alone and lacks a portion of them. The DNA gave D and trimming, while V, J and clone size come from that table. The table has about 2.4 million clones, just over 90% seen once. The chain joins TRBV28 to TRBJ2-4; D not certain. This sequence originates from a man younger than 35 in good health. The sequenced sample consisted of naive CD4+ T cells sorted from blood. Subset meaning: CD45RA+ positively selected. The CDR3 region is CATMTDPAKNIQYF. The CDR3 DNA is TGTGCCACCATGACGGACCCAGCCAAAAACATTCAGTACTTC.